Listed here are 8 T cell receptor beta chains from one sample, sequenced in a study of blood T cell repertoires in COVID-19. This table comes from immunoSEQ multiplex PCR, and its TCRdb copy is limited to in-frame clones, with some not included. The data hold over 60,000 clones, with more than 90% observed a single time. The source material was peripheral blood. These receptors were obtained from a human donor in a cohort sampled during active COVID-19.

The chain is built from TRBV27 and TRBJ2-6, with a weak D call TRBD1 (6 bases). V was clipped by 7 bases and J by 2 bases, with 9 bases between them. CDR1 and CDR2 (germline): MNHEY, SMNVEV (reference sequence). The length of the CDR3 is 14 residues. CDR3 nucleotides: TGTGCCAGCACTAGGGGGACTGGGGCCAACGTCCTGACTTTC. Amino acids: CASTRGTGANVLTF.

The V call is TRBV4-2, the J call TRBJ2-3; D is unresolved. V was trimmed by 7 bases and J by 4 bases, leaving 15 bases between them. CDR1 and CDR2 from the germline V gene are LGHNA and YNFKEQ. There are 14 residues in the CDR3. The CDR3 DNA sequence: TGTGCCAGCAAAGCCCCCGGAGACGCAGATACGCAGTATTTT. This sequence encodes CASKAPGDADTQYF.

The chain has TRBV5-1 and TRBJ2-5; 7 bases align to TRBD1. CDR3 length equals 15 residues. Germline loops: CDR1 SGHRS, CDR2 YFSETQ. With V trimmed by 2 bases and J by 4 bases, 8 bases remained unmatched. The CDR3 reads CASSFLGTAIETQYF. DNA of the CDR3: TGCGCCAGCAGCTTCCTGGGGACAGCGATAGAGACCCAGTACTTC.

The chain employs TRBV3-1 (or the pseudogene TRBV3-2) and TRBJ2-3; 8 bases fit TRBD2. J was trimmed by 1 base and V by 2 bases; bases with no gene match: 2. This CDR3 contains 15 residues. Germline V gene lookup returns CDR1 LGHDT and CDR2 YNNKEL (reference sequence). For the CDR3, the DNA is TGTGCCAGCAGCCAACTAGCGGGCGGCACAGATACGCAGTATTTT. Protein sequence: CASSQLAGGTDTQYF.

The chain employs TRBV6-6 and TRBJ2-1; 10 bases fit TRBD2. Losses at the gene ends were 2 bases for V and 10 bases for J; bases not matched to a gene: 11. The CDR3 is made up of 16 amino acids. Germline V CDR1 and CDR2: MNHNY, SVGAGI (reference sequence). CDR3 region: CASSYGGSGRALEQFF. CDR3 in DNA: TGTGCCAGCAGTTACGGGGGCAGCGGGAGGGCCCTCGAGCAGTTCTTC.

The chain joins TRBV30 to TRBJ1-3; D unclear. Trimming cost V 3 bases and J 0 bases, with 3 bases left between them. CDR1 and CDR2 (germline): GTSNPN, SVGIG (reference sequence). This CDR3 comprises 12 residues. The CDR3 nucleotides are TGTGCCTGGAGGAGCTCTGGAAACACCATATATTTT. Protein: CAWRSSGNTIYF. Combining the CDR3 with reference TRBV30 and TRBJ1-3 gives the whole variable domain SQTIHQWPATLVQPVGSPLSLECTVEGTSNPNLYWYRQAAGRGLQLLFYSVGIGQISSEVPQNLSASRPQDRQFILSSKKLLLSDSGFYLCAWRSSGNTIYFGEGSWLTVV.

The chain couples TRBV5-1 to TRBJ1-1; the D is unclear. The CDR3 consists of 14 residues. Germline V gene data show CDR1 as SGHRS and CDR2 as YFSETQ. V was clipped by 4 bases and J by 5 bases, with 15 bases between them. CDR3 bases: TGCGCCAGCAGCCTGATACCCGGGAGGACTGAAGCTTTCTTT. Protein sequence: CASSLIPGRTEAFF.

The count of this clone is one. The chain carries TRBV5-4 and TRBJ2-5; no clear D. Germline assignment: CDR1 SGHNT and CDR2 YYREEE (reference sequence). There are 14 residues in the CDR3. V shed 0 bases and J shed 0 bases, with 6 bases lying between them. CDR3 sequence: CASSLAGNQETQYF. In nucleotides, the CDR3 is TGTGCCAGCAGCTTGGCGGGTAACCAAGAGACCCAGTACTTC.